A few counts support the clone carrying this TCR beta chain. Antigen: not known. The sample is drawn from a study of early T cells in non-severe SARS-CoV-2 infection. Whole-study context: It was bulk RNA from unsorted whole blood that was sequenced, and the chains were unpaired. Regarding the study as a whole: Private and CD4 specificities were missed by VDJdb matching, skewed to anti-spike CD8.

Germline V lookup: CDR1 SGHTA, CDR2 FQGNSA. The CDR3 covers 14 residues. V was trimmed by 2 bases and J by 2 bases, leaving 7 bases between them. Each cDNA molecule carried a unique molecular identifier. TCRdb re-analysed the 5' RACE reads in MiXCR, keeping a single row per CDR3 protein. The repertoire holds tens of thousands of distinct CDR3 sequences, with 12% as singletons. This chain joins TRBV7-2 and TRBJ2-1, with D unresolved. This clonotype was sampled from an adult who was a healthcare worker with PCR-confirmed SARS-CoV-2 infection or an uninfected control (not recorded which). The sample taken for sequencing was whole blood. The CDR3 spells CASSLLQTYNEQFF. The DNA of the CDR3 is TGTGCCAGCAGCTTACTGCAGACCTACAATGAGCAGTTCTTC. Full variable domain (outside the CDR3, taken from reference TRBV7-2 and TRBJ2-1): GAGVSQSPSNKVTEKGKDVELRCDPISGHTALYWYRQSLGQGLEFLIYFQGNSAPDKSGLPSDRFSAERTGGSVSTLTIQRTQQEDSAVYLCASSLLQTYNEQFFGPGTRLTVL.